This T cell receptor (beta chain) came from a study of blood T cell repertoires in COVID-19. Study background: The cDNA or gDNA used as material had been derived from T cells, B-cell-depleted T cells, or PBMCs.

The germline V gene has CDR1 LNHNV and CDR2 YYDKDF (reference sequence). The germline V and J ends were trimmed by 0 bases and 0 bases, with 12 bases remaining between them. This CDR3 is built from 17 residues. The repertoire was sequenced with immunoSEQ multiplex PCR; TCRdb's copy has only in-frame clones and lacks some. Counted here are 140,000 or so clones, 88% occurring once; the ten biggest clones make up 1.5% to 2%. The genes are TRBV15 and TRBJ1-3, with D possibly matching TRBD1 (6 bases). The clonotype originates from a woman aged 45 to 65 with acute or convalescent COVID-19. The sequenced sample was peripheral blood. CDR3 nucleotide sequence: TGTGCCACCAGCAGAGACTCTCAGGGGCACTCTGGAAACACCATATATTTT. Translating it yields CATSRDSQGHSGNTIYF. The full variable domain, completed using reference TRBV15 and TRBJ1-3, is DAMVIQNPRYQVTQFGKPVTLSCSQTLNHNVMYWYQQKSSQAPKLLFHYYDKDFNNEADTPDNFQSRRPNTSFCFLDIRSPGLGDTAMYLCATSRDSQGHSGNTIYFGEGSWLTVV.